Each of the 3 T cell receptor beta chains below was sequenced from the same sample in a study of early T cells in non-severe SARS-CoV-2 infection (dated by TCRdb to about 2021). To prepare the library, 5' RACE was applied. Sequencing used a NextSeq 500. TCRdb handled the public reads itself, with Q25 trimming in fastp and clone calling in MiXCR, and kept productive beta chains. Rows merge per CDR3 protein into single entries with the most common DNA and genes. Here the sample has more than 85,000 distinct CDR3 sequences; around 13% occur a single time. The top ten hold 6.2% of the sample. Material: whole blood. These receptors were taken from an adult who was a healthcare worker with PCR-confirmed SARS-CoV-2 infection or an uninfected control (not recorded which).

V gene TRBV5-3 combines with J gene TRBJ1-1; D perhaps matches TRBD1 (6 bases). TRBV5-3 is an open reading frame whose function is uncertain. The CDR3 runs to 11 residues. V was trimmed by 10 bases and J by 4 bases, leaving 11 bases between them. The CDR3 region has the DNA TGTGCCGGAAAAGGGGGCACTGAAGCTTTCTTT. This encodes CAGKGGTEAFF.

This clonotype was seen many times. The chain has TRBV6-5 and TRBJ2-7; 8 nucleotides align to TRBD1. J lost 2 bases, V lost 2 bases, and 5 bases had no gene match. Germline CDR1 is MNHEY and CDR2 is SVGAGI. CDR3 size: 15 residues. In DNA, the CDR3 is TGTGCCAGCAGTTACGCCGGGACAGGCGCCTACGAGCAGTACTTC. Its translation is CASSYAGTGAYEQYF.

This clonotype has a handful of counts. This chain joins TRBV4-2 and TRBJ2-7; D may be TRBD2 (6 bases). V lost 3 bases, J lost 2 bases, and 17 bases lay in between. There are 16 residues in the CDR3. CDR1 LGHNA and CDR2 YNFKEQ come from the germline V gene. CDR3 residues: CASSHQWASEAYEQYF. DNA for the CDR3: TGTGCCAGCAGCCACCAATGGGCTAGCGAGGCCTACGAGCAGTACTTC.